Each of the 22 T cell receptor beta chains below was sequenced from the same sample in a study of OX40 agonist ivuxolimab in advanced cancers. The data were produced by immunoSEQ multiplex PCR, yet TCRdb's version contains in-frame clones alone and is incomplete. In the table there are 35,000 to 45,000 clones, 84% of which are singletons. Here the sequenced sample was CD4+ or CD8+ T cells sorted from blood, taken in a trial of the OX40 agonist ivuxolimab. The receptors here all came from an adult with an advanced solid tumor such as melanoma, head and neck, liver or kidney cancer.

The chain combines TRBV11-3 with TRBJ2-1; the D gene is possibly TRBD1 (5 bases). The germline V and J ends were trimmed by 2 bases and 2 bases, with 7 bases remaining between them. Germline CDR1 is SGHNT and CDR2 is YENEEA. The CDR3 has 14 amino acids. The CDR3 DNA reads TGTGCCAGCAGCTTATCAGGGCCCTACAATGAGCAGTTCTTC. The encoded protein is CASSLSGPYNEQFF. Complete variable domain (other parts from reference TRBV11-3 and TRBJ2-1): EAGVVQSPRYKIIEKKQPVAFWCNPISGHNTLYWYLQNLGQGPELLIRYENEEAVDDSQLPKDRFSAERLKGVDSTLKIQPAELGDSAVYLCASSLSGPYNEQFFGPGTRLTVL.

The chain joins TRBV19 to TRBJ2-3; possible D gene TRBD2, 5 bases. CDR1 and CDR2 from the germline V gene are LNHDA and SQIVND (reference sequence). V lost 5 bases and J 5 bases, leaving 14 bases between the germline ends. This CDR3 is 14 amino acids long. The CDR3 reads CASSPGSEIDTQYF. DNA of the CDR3: TGTGCCAGTAGTCCGGGATCCGAGATAGATACGCAGTATTTT.

This clone is medium-sized by share. V gene TRBV9 combines with J gene TRBJ2-1; the match to TRBD2 covers 8 bases. The CDR3 covers 16 residues. Germline-derived CDR1 and CDR2 are SGDLS and YYNGEE. The J segment lost 10 bases and the V segment lost 0 bases, leaving 12 bases of the junction unmatched. The CDR3 nucleotides read TGTGCCAGCAGCGTAGATCCGGGAGGGGTAAATGTGGAGCAGTTCTTC. This sequence encodes CASSVDPGGVNVEQFF.

The chain links TRBV15 to TRBJ2-1, with D possibly TRBD1 on 6 matching bases. CDR1 LNHNV and CDR2 YYDKDF come from the germline V gene (reference sequence). This CDR3 contains 14 residues. Trimming shortened V by 2 bases and J by 3 bases, and 8 bases separated the two germline ends. The CDR3 here is CATSRMDSYNEQFF. In DNA, the CDR3 is TGTGCCACCAGCAGAATGGACAGCTACAATGAGCAGTTCTTC.

The chain recombines TRBV6-6 with TRBJ1-1; no firm D call. The CDR3 consists of 15 residues. Germline values: CDR1 MNHNY, CDR2 SVGAGI (reference sequence). The V end was cut by 7 bases, the J end by 0 bases, with 15 bases between. The DNA for the CDR3 is TGTGCCAGCACCCGCCGAGGGCGGTTGAACACTGAAGCTTTCTTT. This translates into CASTRRGRLNTEAFF.

The V and J genes are TRBV5-5 and TRBJ2-1, with D possibly matching TRBD1 (7 bases). The germline CDR1 and CDR2 sequences are SGHKS and YYEKEE (reference sequence). The CDR3 extends over 16 amino acids. V was trimmed by 4 bases and J by 0 bases, leaving 14 bases between them. CDR3 nucleotides: TGTGCCAGCAGCCCCCAGGGGGGAGGCTCCTACAATGAGCAGTTCTTC. It specifies CASSPQGGGSYNEQFF. Based on the CDR3 plus reference TRBV5-5 and TRBJ2-1, the full variable domain is DAGVTQSPTHLIKTRGQQVTLRCSPISGHKSVSWYQQVLGQGPQFIFQYYEKEERGRGNFPDRFSARQFPNYSSELNVNALLLGDSALYLCASSPQGGGSYNEQFFGPGTRLTVL.

The V and J genes are TRBV11-2 and TRBJ1-2, with a weak D call TRBD1 (6 bases). V was clipped by 1 base and J by 2 bases, with 8 bases between them. Germline loops: CDR1 SGHAT, CDR2 FQNNGV. This CDR3 spans 14 amino acids. The CDR3 sequence: CASSLGTGNYGYTF. The CDR3 DNA reads TGTGCCAGCAGCTTAGGAACAGGGAACTATGGCTACACCTTC.

V gene TRBV7-8 combines with J gene TRBJ2-1, with a weak D call TRBD1 (6 bases). The length of the CDR3 is 15 residues. Trimming took 5 bases from V and 5 from J, leaving 16 bases between them. The V gene's germline CDR1 is SGHVS and CDR2 FQNEAQ. The CDR3 sequence is CASSLDSYSNNEQFF. DNA for the CDR3: TGTGCCAGCAGCCTGGACAGCTATTCAAACAATGAGCAGTTCTTC.

In this sample, this clone turned up once. The chain is built from TRBV6-5 and TRBJ1-2, with a possible D match to TRBD1 (5 bases). The V and J ends lost 3 bases and 4 bases respectively, with 9 bases between them. Germline V gene sequence: CDR1 MNHEY, CDR2 SVGAGI. The CDR3 is 13 residues long. The CDR3 loop is CASSYLQAYGYTF. In DNA, the CDR3 is TGTGCCAGCAGTTATTTACAGGCCTATGGCTACACCTTC.

The chain combines TRBV9 with TRBJ1-1; D remains ambiguous. The CDR3 length is 14 residues. Germline-derived CDR1 and CDR2 are SGDLS and YYNGEE. V shed 5 bases and J shed 0 bases, with 11 bases lying between them. CDR3 region: CASSPRAVNTEAFF. CDR3 DNA sequence: TGTGCCAGCAGTCCACGGGCGGTGAACACTGAAGCTTTCTTT.

This rearrangement joins TRBV27 to TRBJ1-1, with D maybe TRBD1 (6 bases). This CDR3 has 13 amino acids. V lost 5 bases, J lost 3 bases, and 10 bases lay in between. The V gene's germline CDR1 is MNHEY and CDR2 SMNVEV (reference sequence). The CDR3 is CASSQEGDTEAFF. CDR3 DNA: TGTGCCAGCAGTCAGGAGGGGGACACTGAAGCTTTCTTT.

This clone appeared once. The chain combines TRBV7-3 with TRBJ1-4; D remains ambiguous. Germline-derived CDR1 and CDR2 are SGHTA and FQGTGA. Trimming took off 8 bases at V and 6 bases at J, with 19 bases between the two ends. The CDR3 totals 15 residues. The CDR3 here is CASARNVRLDEKLFF. The CDR3 region has the DNA TGTGCCAGCGCTAGAAACGTGAGGTTGGATGAAAAACTGTTTTTT.

The V call is TRBV28, the J call TRBJ2-3; 7 bases are a match to TRBD2. V lost 5 bases and J lost 3; bases outside the gene matches: 8. The CDR3 totals 15 residues. CDR1 is MDHEN and CDR2 is SYDVKM in the germline V gene. The DNA of the CDR3 is TGTGCCAGCAGTCCCCTCTGGGGGGGAACAGATACGCAGTATTTT. Its protein is CASSPLWGGTDTQYF.

The chain has TRBV27 and TRBJ2-7; tentative D call: TRBD2 (7 bases). Germline V CDR1 and CDR2: MNHEY, SMNVEV (reference sequence). The V gene lost 5 bases and the J gene lost 1 base, with 18 bases spanning the gap. This CDR3 comprises 16 residues. CDR3 bases: TGTGCCAGCAGTCCACCCTGGGAGGGGGGATCCTACGAGCAGTACTTC. Amino acid sequence: CASSPPWEGGSYEQYF.

The chain combines TRBV5-1 with TRBJ1-3; TRBD1 agrees at 9 bases. Germline-derived CDR1 and CDR2 are SGHRS and YFSETQ. V trimming: 0 bases; J trimming: 4 bases; junction bases outside the gene matches: 2. This CDR3 spans 15 amino acids. Written as DNA, the CDR3 is TGCGCCAGCAGCTTGGCCGGGACAGGGGGAAACACCATATATTTT. Translated, it gives CASSLAGTGGNTIYF.

The chain is built from TRBV13 and TRBJ2-7; tentatively, D is TRBD2 (5 bases). V shed 2 bases and J shed 2 bases, with 13 bases lying between them. The CDR3 is 15 amino acids. Germline loops: CDR1 PRHDT, CDR2 FYEKMQ (reference sequence). CDR3 amino acids: CASSLSGNRAYEQYF. The CDR3 coding sequence is TGTGCCAGCAGCTTATCCGGGAACAGAGCCTACGAGCAGTACTTC.

This clone appeared once. The rearrangement uses TRBV7-6 and TRBJ2-7; D ambiguous. Germline lookup yields CDR1 SGHVS and CDR2 FNYEAQ. The CDR3 length is 14 residues. V was pared by 2 bases and J by 6 bases, with 14 bases between. CDR3 nucleotides: TGTGCCAGCAGCTTAAATGAAGGGTTCGGCGAGCAGTACTTC. Translation gives CASSLNEGFGEQYF.

This chain joins TRBV5-6 and TRBJ2-2; the D gene is possibly TRBD2 (6 bases). From germline, CDR1 is SGHDT and CDR2 YYEEEE. The CDR3 runs 14 residues. Trimming pared 0 bases from V and 7 bases from J, leaving 10 bases between. The CDR3 is CASSLGPGGGELFF. The CDR3 coding sequence is TGTGCCAGCAGCTTGGGACCCGGGGGCGGGGAGCTGTTTTTT.

In DNA, the CDR3 is TGTGCCAGCGGGACTAGCGGGGGAAAAGTAGAGACCCAGTACTTC. It translates to CASGTSGGKVETQYF. J is TRBJ2-5 and V is TRBV28, with 14 bases matching TRBD2. Germline CDR1 MDHEN, CDR2 SYDVKM. The CDR3 is 15 residues long. The V segment lost 8 bases and the J segment 4 bases; nucleotides outside the gene matches: 6. The whole variable domain, remainder taken from reference TRBV28 and TRBJ2-5, is DVKVTQSSRYLVKRTGEKVFLECVQDMDHENMFWYRQDPGLGLRLIYFSYDVKMKEKGDIPEGYSVSREKKERFSLILESASTNQTSMYLCASGTSGGKVETQYFGPGTRLLVL.

The rearrangement uses TRBV6-5 and TRBJ2-1; D is unclear. The CDR3 runs 13 residues. Germline CDR1 is MNHEY and CDR2 is SVGAGI. Trimming pared 0 bases from V and 10 bases from J, leaving 10 bases between. The CDR3 bases are TGTGCCAGCAGTTACTCCCCCGCGCGGGAGCAGTTCTTC. Its translation: CASSYSPAREQFF.

The chain uses TRBV5-1 and TRBJ2-2; D gene ambiguous. The CDR3 runs to 13 residues. Germline-derived CDR1 and CDR2 are SGHRS and YFSETQ. The V end lost 3 bases, the J end lost 6 bases, and 9 bases lay between the germline ends. CDR3 nucleotide sequence: TGCGCCAGCAGCTCCAACGTTCCCGGGGAGCTGTTTTTT. Encoded protein: CASSSNVPGELFF. Based on the CDR3 plus reference TRBV5-1 and TRBJ2-2, the full variable domain is KAGVTQTPRYLIKTRGQQVTLSCSPISGHRSVSWYQQTPGQGLQFLFEYFSETQRNKGNFPGRFSGRQFSNSRSEMNVSTLELGDSALYLCASSSNVPGELFFGEGSRLTVL.

V and J are TRBV6-5 and TRBJ2-7; TRBD2 matches 12 bases. J lost 3 bases, V lost 5 bases, and 5 bases had no gene match. The germline V gene encodes CDR1 MNHEY and CDR2 SVGAGI. The CDR3 sequence is 15 residues long. Here the CDR3 reads CASSPPTSGSYEQYF. The CDR3 region has the DNA TGTGCCAGCAGTCCCCCGACTAGCGGGAGCTACGAGCAGTACTTC.